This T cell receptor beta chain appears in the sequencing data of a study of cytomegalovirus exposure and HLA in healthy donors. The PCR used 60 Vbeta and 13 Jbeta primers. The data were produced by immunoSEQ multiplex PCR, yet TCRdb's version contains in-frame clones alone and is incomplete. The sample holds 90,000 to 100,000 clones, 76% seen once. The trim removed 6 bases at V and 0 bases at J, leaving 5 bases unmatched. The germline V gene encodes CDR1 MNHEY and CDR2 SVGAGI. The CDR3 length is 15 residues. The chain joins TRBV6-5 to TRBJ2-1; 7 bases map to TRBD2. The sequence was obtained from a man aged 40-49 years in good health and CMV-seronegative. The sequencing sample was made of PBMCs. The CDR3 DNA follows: TGTGCCAGCAGCCCCGGGGGGAGCTCCTACAATGAGCAGTTCTTC. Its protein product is CASSPGGSSYNEQFF.